This TCR beta chain was identified during a study of human T cells and chemical hapten exposure. TCRdb analysed the RACE reads with MiXCR anew, one entry per CDR3 protein. The sample records more than 70,000 distinct CDR3 sequences, about 10% being singletons. Specified time point: patch test 1, 2 weeks after DPC sensitization. Treatment denoted: therapeutic diphenylcyclopropenone sensitization with weekly scalp DPC. Per the germline V gene, CDR1 is LGHDT and CDR2 is YNNKEL (reference sequence). V lost 1 base and J lost 6, with 9 bases in between. The CDR3 runs to 13 residues. This chain joins TRBV3-1 and TRBJ1-2; D call uncertain. This clonotype originated in a woman aged 60-75 years with alopecia areata. Some clones in this sample may be carry-over from other donors' samples. Here the sequenced sample was whole blood, taken in connection with sensitization to the hapten diphenylcyclopropenone (DPC). CDR3 sequence (DNA): TGTGCCAGCAGCCAAGTAGGACTCAATGGCTACACCTTC. Protein sequence: CASSQVGLNGYTF.